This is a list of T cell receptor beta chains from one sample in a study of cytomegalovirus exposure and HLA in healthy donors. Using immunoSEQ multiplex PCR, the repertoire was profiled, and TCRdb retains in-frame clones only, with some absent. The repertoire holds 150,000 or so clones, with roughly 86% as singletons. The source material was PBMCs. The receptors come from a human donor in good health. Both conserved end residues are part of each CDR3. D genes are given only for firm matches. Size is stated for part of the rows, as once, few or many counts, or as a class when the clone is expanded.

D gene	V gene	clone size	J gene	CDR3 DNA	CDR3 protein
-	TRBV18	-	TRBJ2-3	TGTGCCAGCTCAACTAGCACAGATACGCAGTATTTT	CASSTSTDTQYF
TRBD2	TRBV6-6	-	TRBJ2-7	TGTGCCAGCAGTCCTGGACTAGCGGGGAGATTACGGGAGCAGTACTTC	CASSPGLAGRLREQYF
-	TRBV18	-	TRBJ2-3	TGTGCCAGCTCATTCGACACTGATACGCAGTATTTT	CASSFDTDTQYF
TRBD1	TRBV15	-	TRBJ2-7	TGTGCCACCAGCACCGGGACAGGAGGTTACGAGCAGTACTTC	CATSTGTGGYEQYF
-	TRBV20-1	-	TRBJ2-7	TGCAGTGCCCGACGGGACTACGAGCAGTACTTC	CSARRDYEQYF
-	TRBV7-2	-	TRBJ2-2	TGTGCCAGCAGCTTAGGTCGGTTCTCCGGGGAGCTGTTTTTT	CASSLGRFSGELFF
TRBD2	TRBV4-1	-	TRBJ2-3	TGCGCCAGCAGCCGTGGACTAGCGGGGACCGTCACAGATACGCAGTATTTT	CASSRGLAGTVTDTQYF
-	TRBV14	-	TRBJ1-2	TGTGCCAGCAGCCTTCGTGCGCGAGGGAGCACGAACTATGGCTACACCTTC	CASSLRARGSTNYGYTF
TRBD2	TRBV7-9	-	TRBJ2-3	TGTGCCAGCAGCTATAGACTAGCGGGAGATACGCAGTATTTT	CASSYRLAGDTQYF
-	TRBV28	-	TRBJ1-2	TGTGCCAGCAGTTTACGGGGTTATGGCTACACCTTC	CASSLRGYGYTF
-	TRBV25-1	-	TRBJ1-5	TGTGCCGGCAGTGCGGGGTACAATCAGCCCCAGCATTTT	CAGSAGYNQPQHF
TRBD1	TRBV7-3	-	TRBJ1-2	TGTGCCAGCAGCGGCTGGGACAGATCTAACTATGGCTACACCTTC	CASSGWDRSNYGYTF
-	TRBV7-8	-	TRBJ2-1	TGTGCCACGGGAGCTTACAATGAGCAGTTCTTC	CATGAYNEQFF
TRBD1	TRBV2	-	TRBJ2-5	TGTGCCAGCGAACCGGGACAGACCCACCGAGAGACCCAGTACTTC	CASEPGQTHRETQYF
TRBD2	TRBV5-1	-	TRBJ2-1	TGCGCCAGCAGCTTGGGCGGGGGCTCCTACAATGAGCAGTTCTTC	CASSLGGGSYNEQFF
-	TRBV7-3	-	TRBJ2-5	TGTGCCAGCAGCTTCCGAGGGAGAGGGGAGACCCAGTACTTC	CASSFRGRGETQYF
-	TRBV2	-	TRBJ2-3	TGTGCCAGCAGTTTAGCCGCCCTAAGCACAGATACGCAGTATTTT	CASSLAALSTDTQYF
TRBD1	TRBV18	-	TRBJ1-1	TGTGCCAGCTCAGGTGGCCAACAGGGGGCGTCTGAAGCTTTCTTT	CASSGGQQGASEAFF
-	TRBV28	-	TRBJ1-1	TGTGCCAGCAGTTTACGCAATGCACCTGCGGAAGCTTTCTTT	CASSLRNAPAEAFF
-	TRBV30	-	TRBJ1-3	TGTGCCTGGAGTAAGAAGAGCTCTGGAAACACCATATATTTT	CAWSKKSSGNTIYF
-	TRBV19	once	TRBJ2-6	TGTGCCAGTAGTATTGGCGGGGCGTTTCGCTCTGGGGCCAACGTCCTGACTTTC	CASSIGGAFRSGANVLTF
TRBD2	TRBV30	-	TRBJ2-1	TGTGCCTGGCGGCCCGCGGGAGGACGTGAGCAGTTCTTC	CAWRPAGGREQFF
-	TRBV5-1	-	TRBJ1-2	TGCGCCAGCAGGACGGGTGCCTATGGCTACACCTTC	CASRTGAYGYTF
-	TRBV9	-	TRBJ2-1	TGTGCCAGCAGCGTAATGGGAGGTGAGCAGTTCTTC	CASSVMGGEQFF
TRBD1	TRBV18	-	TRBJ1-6	TGTGCCAGCTCACCGAACAGGGGGAATTCACCCCTCCACTTT	CASSPNRGNSPLHF
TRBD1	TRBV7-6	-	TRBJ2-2	TGTGCCAGCAGCTTCGCGCCGGGACAGGGGAACACCGGGGAGCTGTTTTTT	CASSFAPGQGNTGELFF